The 16 T cell receptor beta chains given below trace back to one sample, sequenced in a study of T cells in Graves' hyperthyroidism and ophthalmopathy. What was amplified from RNA transcripts were TCR beta CDR3 regions. An initial round of RT-PCR targeting the TCR CDR3 relied on the HTBI primer set. TCRdb re-called the multiplex PCR reads through MiXCR, storing one row per CDR3 protein. Seen here are fewer than 650,000 distinct CDR3 sequences, 13% to 15% observed once, and the top ten hold approximately 14%. Sequencing used blood. These receptors originate from a woman between 35 and 50 years old with Graves' hyperthyroidism.

The J gene is TRBJ2-7, the V gene TRBV28; the D call may be TRBD1 or TRBD2 (6 bases each). Germline V lookup: CDR1 MDHEN, CDR2 SYDVKM. The V end lost 3 bases, the J end lost 5 bases, and 23 bases lay between the germline ends. The CDR3 has 17 amino acids. CDR3 in amino acids: CASSLWAGGRAGNEQYF. Written as DNA, the CDR3 is TGTGCCAGCAGTTTGTGGGCCGGGGGCCGGGCTGGGAACGAGCAGTACTTC. Drawing the rest from reference TRBV28 and TRBJ2-7, the complete variable domain is DVKVTQSSRYLVKRTGEKVFLECVQDMDHENMFWYRQDPGLGLRLIYFSYDVKMKEKGDIPEGYSVSREKKERFSLILESASTNQTSMYLCASSLWAGGRAGNEQYFGPGTRLTVT.

The V gene is TRBV5-4, the J gene TRBJ2-2, with D tentatively TRBD1 (5 bases). Trimming shortened V by 2 bases and J by 4 bases, and 15 bases separated the two germline ends. The germline CDR1 and CDR2 sequences are SGHNT and YYREEE (reference sequence). This CDR3 has 16 amino acids. CDR3 amino acids: CASSFGQSLSTGELFF. CDR3 nucleotides: TGTGCCAGCAGCTTCGGACAAAGTTTAAGCACCGGGGAGCTGTTTTTT.

This clonotype was recorded many times. V gene TRBV28 combines with J gene TRBJ1-2; no clear D. Trimming took off 4 bases at V and 1 base at J, with 7 bases between the two ends. The CDR3 runs 13 residues. Germline V gives CDR1 MDHEN, CDR2 SYDVKM. In nucleotides, the CDR3 is TGTGCCAGCAGTTCGCAGCTTAACTATGGCTACACCTTC. This gives the protein CASSSQLNYGYTF.

This clonotype was observed at least ten times. CDR3 sequence: CASSPVGTGQPEQYF. The CDR3 region has the DNA TGTGCCAGCAGCCCAGTGGGGACAGGCCAGCCTGAGCAGTACTTC. The rearrangement joins TRBV7-8 to TRBJ2-7, with 8 bases that match TRBD1. The germline CDR1 and CDR2 sequences are SGHVS and FQNEAQ. The CDR3 extends over 15 amino acids. V gave up 5 bases and J gave up 7 bases; unmatched junction bases: 13. The full variable domain, its missing parts supplied by reference TRBV7-8 and TRBJ2-7, is GAGVSQSPRYKVAKRGQDVALRCDPISGHVSLFWYQQALGQGPEFLTYFQNEAQLDKSGLPSDRFFAERPEGSVSTLKIQRTQQEDSAVYLCASSPVGTGQPEQYFGPGTRLTVT.

This clonotype was detected only once. The J gene is TRBJ1-1, the V gene TRBV20-1; 9 nucleotides align to TRBD1. Losses at the gene ends were 6 bases for V and 4 bases for J; bases not matched to a gene: 3. Germline V CDR1 and CDR2: DFQATT, SNEGSKA (reference sequence). The CDR3 length is 12 residues. The CDR3, as DNA: TGCAGTGCCCAACAGGGGGCCACTGAAGCTTTCTTT. Translated, it gives CSAQQGATEAFF.

At least ten counts were recorded for this clonotype. The chain joins TRBV2 to TRBJ2-7; TRBD2 matches 8 bases. There are 17 residues in the CDR3. Germline CDR1 and CDR2: SNHLY and FYNNEI. J lost 3 bases, V lost 6 bases, and 16 bases had no gene match. CDR3 region: CASRTGGERDLHYEQYF. Here the CDR3 DNA reads TGTGCCAGCAGAACGGGGGGGGAGCGGGACCTACACTACGAGCAGTACTTC. Based on the CDR3 plus reference TRBV2 and TRBJ2-7, the full variable domain is EPEVTQTPSHQVTQMGQEVILRCVPISNHLYFYWYRQILGQKVEFLVSFYNNEISEKSEIFDDQFSVERPDGSNFTLKIRSTKLEDSAMYFCASRTGGERDLHYEQYFGPGTRLTVT.

This clonotype occurred a few times. J is TRBJ2-2 and V is TRBV9; D possibly corresponds to TRBD2 (6 bases). CDR3 length: 17 amino acids. V dropped 2 bases and J dropped 1 base, with 15 bases sitting between them. CDR1 and CDR2 from the germline V gene are SGDLS and YYNGEE. The CDR3 DNA reads as TGTGCCAGCAGCGTTGCTAGCGCCCTACGGAACACCGGGGAGCTGTTTTTT. This gives the protein CASSVASALRNTGELFF. The whole variable domain, remainder taken from reference TRBV9 and TRBJ2-2, is DSGVTQTPKHLITATGQRVTLRCSPRSGDLSVYWYQQSLDQGLQFLIQYYNGEERAKGNILERFSAQQFPDLHSELNLSSLELGDSALYFCASSVASALRNTGELFFGEGSRLTVL.

This clonotype was seen a handful of times. The V and J genes are TRBV6-2 or TRBV6-3 and TRBJ2-7; 7 bases agree with TRBD2. The CDR3 totals 15 residues. Trimming removed 1 base from V and 5 bases from J; junction bases left unmatched: 8. Germline loops: CDR1 MNHEY, CDR2 SVGEGT. The CDR3 coding sequence is TGTGCCAGCAGTTACTACCGCGGGAGTGGCAACGAGCAGTACTTC. Protein product: CASSYYRGSGNEQYF.

With regard to this clonotype: Possible read error: a much larger clone is one base away. The genes are TRBV28 and TRBJ2-7; TRBD1 agrees at 7 bases. V gave up 4 bases and J gave up 2 bases; unmatched junction bases: 11. Germline V gene data show CDR1 as MDHEN and CDR2 as SYDVKM. The CDR3 runs to 16 residues. The DNA for the CDR3 is TGTGCCAGCAGTTCTCCACCGGGACAGATAACCTACGAGCAGTACTTC. Protein sequence: CASSSPPGQITYEQYF. Drawing the rest from reference TRBV28 and TRBJ2-7, the complete variable domain is DVKVTQSSRYLVKRTGEKVFLECVQDMDHENMFWYRQDPGLGLRLIYFSYDVKMKEKGDIPEGYSVSREKKERFSLILESASTNQTSMYLCASSSPPGQITYEQYFGPGTRLTVT.

This clonotype was recorded many times. The V call is TRBV7-2, the J call TRBJ1-6; 8 bases line up with TRBD1. The CDR3 is made up of 15 amino acids. CDR1 is SGHTA and CDR2 is FQGNSA in the germline V gene. V was pared by 5 bases and J by 10 bases, with 10 bases of the junction left unmatched. The CDR3 DNA is TGTGCCAGCAGCCCCGGGACAGGATCCTACTCACCCCTCCACTTT. This codes for CASSPGTGSYSPLHF.

This sequence joins TRBV19 and TRBJ1-1; 9 nucleotides line up with TRBD1. J was trimmed by 5 bases and V by 6 bases; bases with no gene match: 7. CDR3 length equals 14 residues. Germline V gene data show CDR1 as LNHDA and CDR2 as SQIVND (reference sequence). CDR3 region: CASSPGTGMTEAFF. The CDR3 DNA is TGTGCCAGTAGCCCCGGGACAGGGATGACTGAAGCTTTCTTT. Variable domain in full (rest from reference TRBV19 and TRBJ1-1): DGGITQSPKYLFRKEGQNVTLSCEQNLNHDAMYWYRQDPGQGLRLIYYSQIVNDFQKGDIAEGYSVSREKKESFPLTVTSAQKNPTAFYLCASSPGTGMTEAFFGQGTRLTVV.

This clonotype was counted many times. The J gene is TRBJ2-1, the V gene TRBV28; D is uncertain. The CDR3 extends over 12 amino acids. V was clipped by 1 base and J by 6 bases, with 4 bases between them. Germline CDR1 reads MDHEN; CDR2 reads SYDVKM. As DNA, the CDR3 is TGTGCCAGCAGTTTATTAGTCAATGAGCAGTTCTTC. Residues: CASSLLVNEQFF.

This clonotype has just a few counts. This chain links TRBV29-1 with TRBJ1-1, with no clear D. The CDR3 loop spans 13 amino acids. V lost 1 base, J lost 5 bases, and 11 bases lay in between. The germline gives CDR1 SQVTM, CDR2 ANQGSEA. For the CDR3, the DNA is TGCAGCGTTGAAGGTCTCCTAAGGACTGAAGCTTTCTTT. Translating gives CSVEGLLRTEAFF.

This rearrangement joins TRBV14 to TRBJ2-2; 8 bases align to TRBD2. Germline V CDR1 and CDR2: SGHDN, FVKESK. Trimming at V came to 0 bases and at J to 5 bases, leaving 2 bases not matched to a gene. The CDR3 totals 15 residues. CDR3 protein: CASSQETGGTGELFF. As DNA, the CDR3 is TGTGCCAGCAGCCAAGAAACGGGAGGGACCGGGGAGCTGTTTTTT.

This clonotype has just a few counts. V is TRBV30 and J is TRBJ1-3; D gene ambiguous. V was shortened by 1 base and J by 0 bases, with 13 bases between the two germline ends. The germline CDR1 and CDR2 sequences are GTSNPN and SVGIG (reference sequence). The CDR3 contains 16 residues. CDR3 coding DNA: TGTGCCTGGAGTGACTTACAACGGAGCTCTGGAAACACCATATATTTT. Its translation: CAWSDLQRSSGNTIYF.

This clonotype was recorded at least ten times. The V gene is TRBV18, the J gene TRBJ1-1; tentative D call: TRBD1 (6 bases). This CDR3 is built from 14 residues. Germline CDR1 and CDR2: KGHSH and LQKENI. Trimming took off 3 bases at V and 11 bases at J, with 19 bases between the two ends. CDR3 sequence: CASSPGQTNRDAFF. CDR3 DNA: TGTGCCAGCTCACCGGGACAAACCAACCGTGACGCTTTCTTT.